This entry lists 31 T cell receptor beta chains sequenced from one sample in a study of PD-L1 blockade in urothelial cancer. Time point denoted: pretreatment peripheral blood. The data were produced by immunoSEQ multiplex PCR, yet TCRdb's version contains in-frame clones alone and is incomplete. The sample includes 45,000 to 60,000 clones, around four fifths of them seen just once. The source material was PBMCs, sampled around atezolizumab (anti-PD-L1) treatment. The source of these receptors is a man aged 50-59 years with urothelial cancer.

V is TRBV9 and J is TRBJ2-7, with 9 positions matching TRBD2. Losses at the gene ends were 2 bases for V and 4 bases for J; bases not matched to a gene: 7. This CDR3 is 15 amino acids long. CDR1 and CDR2 (germline): SGDLS, YYNGEE. The CDR3 loop reads CASSVGSGSRYEQYF. DNA for the CDR3: TGTGCCAGCAGCGTCGGTAGCGGGAGTAGGTACGAGCAGTACTTC.

This chain joins TRBV27 and TRBJ1-5; D may be TRBD1 (5 bases). This CDR3 is 13 amino acids long. Germline-derived CDR1 and CDR2 are MNHEY and SMNVEV (reference sequence). V was shortened by 9 bases and J by 6 bases, with 15 bases between the two germline ends. Written as DNA, the CDR3 is TGTGCCAGTACTCAAGGGGCCGGTCAGCCCCAGCATTTT. As protein: CASTQGAGQPQHF.

In its sample, this clone ranks as medium-sized. This chain connects TRBV29-1 to TRBJ1-2, with 8 bases fitting TRBD1. Germline values: CDR1 SQVTM, CDR2 ANQGSEA. This CDR3 has 15 amino acids. The V gene end was trimmed by 4 bases and the J gene end by 3 bases; junction bases not matched to a gene: 10. The CDR3 reads CSVGRRTGQDYGYTF. The CDR3 DNA reads as TGCAGCGTTGGCAGAAGGACAGGGCAGGACTATGGCTACACCTTC. The full variable domain, with the rest looked up from reference TRBV29-1 and TRBJ1-2, is SAVISQKPSRDICQRGTSLTIQCQVDSQVTMMFWYRQQPGQSLTLIATANQGSEATYESGFVIDKFPISRPNLTFSTLTVSNMSPEDSSIYLCSVGRRTGQDYGYTFGSGTRLTVV.

This clone was counted a few times. This rearrangement joins TRBV14 to TRBJ2-1, with 8 nucleotides matching TRBD1. V was clipped by 2 bases and J by 10 bases; unmatched bases: 25. Germline V gene sequence: CDR1 SGHDN, CDR2 FVKESK. This CDR3 spans 20 amino acids. Written as DNA, the CDR3 is TGTGCCAGCAGCCAACAGTTACCGACAGGGGTACGGCGCTTTTTACGGGAGCAGTTCTTC. Amino acid sequence: CASSQQLPTGVRRFLREQFF.

This clone has just a few counts. This chain joins TRBV11-2 and TRBJ1-1, with D unresolved. The CDR3 totals 15 residues. V lost 1 base and J lost 4, with 13 bases in between. CDR1 is SGHAT and CDR2 is FQNNGV in the germline V gene. Written as DNA, the CDR3 is TGTGCCAGCAGCTTAGGGTTGGCGGCGAGCACTGAAGCTTTCTTT. Protein product: CASSLGLAASTEAFF.

V gene TRBV29-1 combines with J gene TRBJ2-5; weak D call: TRBD2 (6 bases). Trimming shortened V by 3 bases and J by 4 bases, and 12 bases separated the two germline ends. The CDR3 extends over 13 amino acids. Per the germline V gene, CDR1 is SQVTM and CDR2 is ANQGSEA. The CDR3 DNA reads as TGCAGCGTTGACTCGGGGGAAGGAGAGACCCAGTACTTC. Protein: CSVDSGEGETQYF.

The chain recombines TRBV7-9 with TRBJ2-5; 10 bases map to TRBD2. V trimming: 0 bases; J trimming: 4 bases; junction bases outside the gene matches: 8. The germline gives CDR1 SEHNR, CDR2 FQNEAQ (reference sequence). This CDR3 has 17 residues. The CDR3 loop is CASSLAGVAGGRETQYF. CDR3 coding DNA: TGTGCCAGCAGCTTAGCCGGTGTAGCGGGGGGCCGAGAGACCCAGTACTTC.

CDR3 DNA sequence: TGCGCCAGCAGCACCTCCGGGGTAGCGGCCTCTCGGGGAAACATTCAGTACTTC. Amino acid sequence: CASSTSGVAASRGNIQYF. The chain links TRBV5-1 to TRBJ2-4; D is possibly TRBD2 (6 bases). The germline gives CDR1 SGHRS, CDR2 YFSETQ. The V end was cut by 4 bases, the J end by 6 bases, with 26 bases between. This CDR3 comprises 18 residues.

The chain combines TRBV5-4 with TRBJ2-1, with 8 positions matching TRBD2. J was trimmed by 2 bases and V by 5 bases; bases with no gene match: 9. The CDR3 spans 16 residues. The germline gives CDR1 SGHNT, CDR2 YYREEE (reference sequence). This CDR3 is CASSYMTSATYNEQFF. CDR3 DNA sequence: TGTGCCAGCAGTTACATGACTAGCGCCACCTACAATGAGCAGTTCTTC. The full variable domain, with the rest looked up from reference TRBV5-4 and TRBJ2-1, is ETGVTQSPTHLIKTRGQQVTLRCSSQSGHNTVSWYQQALGQGPQFIFQYYREEENGRGNFPPRFSGLQFPNYSSELNVNALELDDSALYLCASSYMTSATYNEQFFGPGTRLTVL.

J is TRBJ2-7 and V is TRBV5-1; 10 positions agree with TRBD1. Germline V gene lookup returns CDR1 SGHRS and CDR2 YFSETQ. The V and J ends lost 0 bases and 4 bases, in that order; junction bases with no gene match: 4. CDR3 size: 15 residues. CDR3 sequence (DNA): TGCGCCAGCAGCTTGGGTGGGACAGGGGTTTACGAGCAGTACGTC. It codes for CASSLGGTGVYEQYV.

The J gene is TRBJ2-1, the V gene TRBV2; maybe TRBD2 (5 bases). Trimming left V 6 bases short and J 1 base short, with 7 bases between. In germline, CDR1 is SNHLY, CDR2 FYNNEI. The CDR3 totals 13 residues. The CDR3 DNA follows: TGTGCCAGCAGGGAGGTATCCTACAATGAGCAGTTCTTC. Amino acids: CASREVSYNEQFF.

CDR3 sequence reads: CASSLKDRGNYGYTF. The CDR3 DNA reads as TGTGCCAGCAGCTTAAAGGACAGGGGGAACTATGGCTACACCTTC. V and J are TRBV5-4 and TRBJ1-2, with 10 nucleotides matching TRBD1. J was trimmed by 2 bases and V by 2 bases; bases with no gene match: 3. Per germline, CDR1 SGHNT and CDR2 YYREEE (reference sequence). The CDR3 loop spans 15 amino acids.

The V gene is TRBV5-4, the J gene TRBJ2-7; no clear D. V lost 4 bases, J lost 3 bases, and 14 bases lay in between. Germline values: CDR1 SGHNT, CDR2 YYREEE (reference sequence). The CDR3 extends over 14 amino acids. The CDR3 bases are TGTGCCAGCAGCATCGAATCAAGACTCTACGAGCAGTACTTC. This encodes CASSIESRLYEQYF.

This sequence joins TRBV9 and TRBJ2-3; 8 nucleotides agree with TRBD2. The V segment lost 3 bases and the J segment 2 bases; nucleotides outside the gene matches: 5. The CDR3 has 15 amino acids. Looked up from germline, CDR1 is SGDLS and CDR2 is YYNGEE. The chain's CDR3 is CASSGGRGATDTQYF. The CDR3 nucleotides read TGTGCCAGCAGCGGCGGGCGGGGGGCCACAGATACGCAGTATTTT. Variable domain in full (rest from reference TRBV9 and TRBJ2-3): DSGVTQTPKHLITATGQRVTLRCSPRSGDLSVYWYQQSLDQGLQFLIQYYNGEERAKGNILERFSAQQFPDLHSELNLSSLELGDSALYFCASSGGRGATDTQYFGPGTRLTVL.

V and J are TRBV11-2 and TRBJ2-7; 7 nucleotides match TRBD1. The CDR3 is 15 amino acids. Trimming took 5 bases from V and 3 from J; bases not matched to a gene: 10. Germline V gene sequence: CDR1 SGHAT, CDR2 FQNNGV. The CDR3 DNA sequence: TGTGCCAGCAGCCTCACTCCGGGACAGAGCTACGAGCAGTACTTC. Residues: CASSLTPGQSYEQYF.

The genes are TRBV18 and TRBJ2-6; tentative D call: TRBD1 (5 bases). Germline assignment: CDR1 KGHSH and CDR2 LQKENI. CDR3 length: 14 residues. V gave up 6 bases and J gave up 4 bases, with 10 bases separating them. DNA of the CDR3: TGTGCCAGCTCGCAGGGTGAGGGGGCCAACGTCCTGACTTTC. Its translation: CASSQGEGANVLTF.

The rearrangement uses TRBV10-1 and TRBJ1-2; 7 bases fit TRBD1. The germline CDR1 and CDR2 sequences are WNHNN and SYGVQD (reference sequence). The V and J ends lost 1 base and 4 bases, in that order; junction bases with no gene match: 15. The CDR3 extends over 18 amino acids. Here the CDR3 reads CASSEYRTGKGDGYGYTF. The CDR3 DNA follows: TGCGCCAGCAGTGAGTACCGGACAGGAAAAGGGGATGGCTATGGCTACACCTTC.

V and J are TRBV7-9 and TRBJ1-5; 8 bases fit TRBD1. J lost 5 bases, V lost 6 bases, and 3 bases had no gene match. The CDR3 totals 13 residues. Germline V gives CDR1 SEHNR, CDR2 FQNEAQ (reference sequence). CDR3 region: CASSLQGDQPQHF. CDR3 sequence (DNA): TGTGCCAGCAGTTTACAGGGGGATCAGCCCCAGCATTTT.

The chain is built from TRBV7-9 and TRBJ2-3; weak D call: TRBD2 (5 bases). This CDR3 spans 13 amino acids. The germline V gene has CDR1 SEHNR and CDR2 FQNEAQ (reference sequence). Trimming took off 6 bases at V and 10 bases at J, with 17 bases between the two ends. CDR3 bases: TGTGCCAGCAGTTCAGATACTAGTCGGTCGCAGTATTTT. It translates to CASSSDTSRSQYF.

This clone was seen once. The rearrangement uses TRBV5-1 and TRBJ1-1, with 9 bases lining up with TRBD1. The CDR3 has 15 amino acids. With V trimmed by 1 base and J by 5 bases, 6 bases remained unmatched. Germline-derived CDR1 and CDR2 are SGHRS and YFSETQ. The CDR3 nucleotides read TGCGCCAGCAGCTTGTGGGACAGGGTGGGGACTGAAGCTTTCTTT. It specifies CASSLWDRVGTEAFF. Filled out from reference TRBV5-1 and TRBJ1-1, the complete variable domain reads KAGVTQTPRYLIKTRGQQVTLSCSPISGHRSVSWYQQTPGQGLQFLFEYFSETQRNKGNFPGRFSGRQFSNSRSEMNVSTLELGDSALYLCASSLWDRVGTEAFFGQGTRLTVV.

This clone was seen just once. The chain combines TRBV5-6 with TRBJ2-3; D possibly corresponds to TRBD2 (7 bases). Germline values: CDR1 SGHDT, CDR2 YYEEEE. V lost 0 bases and J 3 bases, leaving 23 bases between the germline ends. There are 19 residues in the CDR3. CDR3 bases: TGTGCCAGCAGCTTGGAACCAGCCCTCGGGGGGCCATCGACAGATACGCAGTATTTT. It translates to CASSLEPALGGPSTDTQYF.

J is TRBJ2-3 and V is TRBV2; D is unresolved. Trimming took off 6 bases at V and 4 bases at J, with 17 bases between the two ends. The CDR3 covers 15 residues. Germline assignment: CDR1 SNHLY and CDR2 FYNNEI. CDR3 loop: CASRNGFSHSDTQYF. In DNA, the CDR3 is TGTGCCAGCAGGAATGGCTTTAGCCACTCAGATACGCAGTATTTT.

This clone was seen a single time. J is TRBJ2-1 and V is TRBV7-2, with D tentatively TRBD2 (7 bases). V lost 1 base and J lost 4, with 14 bases in between. This CDR3 is 16 amino acids long. Germline CDR1 reads SGHTA; CDR2 reads FQGNSA. In nucleotides, the CDR3 is TGTGCCAGCAGCTTAGACGGGGGGCGAAGGTACAATGAGCAGTTCTTC. This sequence encodes CASSLDGGRRYNEQFF.

The chain combines TRBV5-1 with TRBJ2-5; TRBD1 agrees at 9 bases. Per germline, CDR1 SGHRS and CDR2 YFSETQ. With V trimmed by 4 bases and J by 1 base, 14 bases remained unmatched. The CDR3 is made up of 18 amino acids. This CDR3 reads CASSLARGQGRFQETQYF. The CDR3 DNA follows: TGCGCCAGCAGCCTGGCCCGAGGACAGGGGAGGTTCCAAGAGACCCAGTACTTC.

This clone has just a few counts. V usage is TRBV7-8 and J usage is TRBJ2-1, with 12 bases that match TRBD2. The germline V gene has CDR1 SGHVS and CDR2 FQNEAQ. The trim removed 5 bases at V and 7 bases at J, leaving 9 bases unmatched. This CDR3 contains 16 residues. CDR3 in DNA: TGTGCCAGCAGCCCGCACCTAGCGGGAGGGGGAAATGAGCAGTTCTTC. Translating it yields CASSPHLAGGGNEQFF.

The rearrangement uses TRBV2 and TRBJ1-2; 7 bases map to TRBD1. Unmatched junction bases numbered 11, after V lost 6 bases and J lost 1 base. This CDR3 spans 16 amino acids. Germline V gene sequence: CDR1 SNHLY, CDR2 FYNNEI. The CDR3 DNA is TGTGCCAGCAGCAACCCCGGACAGGCGTATAACTATGGCTACACCTTC. Encoded protein: CASSNPGQAYNYGYTF.

The CDR3 bases are TGTGCCATCAGTGAGCATTCTGGGGCGTCGGATCAGCCCCAGCATTTT. It specifies CAISEHSGASDQPQHF. This chain joins TRBV10-3 and TRBJ1-5, with a weak D call TRBD1 (5 bases). The CDR3 length is 16 residues. Trimming removed 2 bases at V and 5 bases at J, with 16 bases between. The germline V gene encodes CDR1 ENHRY and CDR2 SYGVKD.

The CDR3 bases are TGTGCCAGCAGCCAGGGACAGACTATTAGCACAGATACGCAGTATTTT. This sequence encodes CASSQGQTISTDTQYF. The V gene is TRBV28, the J gene TRBJ2-3, with 7 bases aligning to TRBD1. CDR1 MDHEN and CDR2 SYDVKM come from the germline V gene. The ends lost 6 bases at V and 0 bases at J; junction bases unmatched: 9. This CDR3 contains 16 residues.

This clone rates as medium-sized. This rearrangement joins TRBV9 to TRBJ1-1, with D maybe TRBD1 (6 bases). The CDR3 extends over 15 amino acids. Trimming removed 4 bases at V and 1 base at J, with 14 bases between. In germline, CDR1 is SGDLS, CDR2 YYNGEE. CDR3 bases: TGTGCCAGCAGCTTCCTGACAGGCCAGAACACTGAAGCTTTCTTT. It specifies CASSFLTGQNTEAFF. Complete variable domain (other parts from reference TRBV9 and TRBJ1-1): DSGVTQTPKHLITATGQRVTLRCSPRSGDLSVYWYQQSLDQGLQFLIQYYNGEERAKGNILERFSAQQFPDLHSELNLSSLELGDSALYFCASSFLTGQNTEAFFGQGTRLTVV.

The J gene is TRBJ2-7, the V gene TRBV5-1; TRBD1 matches 7 bases. This CDR3 has 14 residues. Looked up from germline, CDR1 is SGHRS and CDR2 is YFSETQ. The V gene end was trimmed by 0 bases and the J gene end by 5 bases; junction bases not matched to a gene: 5. CDR3 sequence reads: CASSLEGARNEQYF. In DNA form, the CDR3 reads TGCGCCAGCAGCTTGGAGGGGGCGAGGAACGAGCAGTACTTC. Supplemented by reference TRBV5-1 and TRBJ2-7, the full variable domain reads KAGVTQTPRYLIKTRGQQVTLSCSPISGHRSVSWYQQTPGQGLQFLFEYFSETQRNKGNFPGRFSGRQFSNSRSEMNVSTLELGDSALYLCASSLEGARNEQYFGPGTRLTVT.

The genes are TRBV14 and TRBJ2-3, with 9 bases fitting TRBD1. The V gene end was trimmed by 1 base and the J gene end by 4 bases; junction bases not matched to a gene: 9. Germline CDR1 reads SGHDN; CDR2 reads FVKESK. The CDR3 runs to 17 residues. The CDR3 nucleotides read TGTGCCAGCAGCCAAGTGAGACAGGGGGTTGGGGCAGATACGCAGTATTTT. Its translation: CASSQVRQGVGADTQYF.